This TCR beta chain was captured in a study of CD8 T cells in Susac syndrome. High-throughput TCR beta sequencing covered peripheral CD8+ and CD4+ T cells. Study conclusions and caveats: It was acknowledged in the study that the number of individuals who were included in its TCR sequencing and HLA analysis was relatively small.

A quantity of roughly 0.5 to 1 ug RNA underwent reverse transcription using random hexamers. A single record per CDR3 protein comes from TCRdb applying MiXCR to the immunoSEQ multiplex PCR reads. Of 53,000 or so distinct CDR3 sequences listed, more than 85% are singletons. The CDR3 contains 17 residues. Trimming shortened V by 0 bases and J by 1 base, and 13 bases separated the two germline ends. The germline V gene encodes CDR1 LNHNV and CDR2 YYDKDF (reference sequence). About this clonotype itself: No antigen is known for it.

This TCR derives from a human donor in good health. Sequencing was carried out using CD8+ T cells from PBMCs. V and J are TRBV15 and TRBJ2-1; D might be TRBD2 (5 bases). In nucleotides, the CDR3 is TGTGCCACCAGCAGAGAAGGAGGTAGCCATTCCTACAATGAGCAGTTCTTC. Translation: CATSREGGSHSYNEQFF.